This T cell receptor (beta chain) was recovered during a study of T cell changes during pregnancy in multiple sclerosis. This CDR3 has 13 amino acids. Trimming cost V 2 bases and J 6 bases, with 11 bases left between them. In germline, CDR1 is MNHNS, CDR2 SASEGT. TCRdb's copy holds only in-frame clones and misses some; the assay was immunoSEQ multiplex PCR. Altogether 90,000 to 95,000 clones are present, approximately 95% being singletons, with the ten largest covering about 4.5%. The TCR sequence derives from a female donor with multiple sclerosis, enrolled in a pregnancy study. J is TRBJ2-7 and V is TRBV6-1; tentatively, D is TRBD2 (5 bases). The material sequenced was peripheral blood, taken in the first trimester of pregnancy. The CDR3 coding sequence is TGTGCCAGCAGTGAACGGGGTCTGGCCGAGCAGTACTTC. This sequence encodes CASSERGLAEQYF.